These 4 T cell receptor beta chains were sequenced from one sample in a study of Tregs in tolerant kidney transplant recipients. Assay: immunoSEQ multiplex PCR; the TCRdb copy retains only in-frame clones and omits some. The table records around 230,000 clones, roughly 84% of them present only once. Sequenced: CD4+ T cells from blood. The receptor set was obtained from a human donor in good health.

The J gene is TRBJ2-5, the V gene TRBV5-1; TRBD1 might be the D (6 bases). The DNA matches TRBJ2-7 better at its end, which makes the J call doubtful. This CDR3 is 13 amino acids long. CDR1 and CDR2 (germline): SGHRS, YFSETQ. The CDR3 DNA follows: TGCGCCAGCAGCTCTTACAGGGACGGCGAGCAGTACTTC. Translating it yields CASSSYRDGEQYF.

The chain recombines TRBV11-2 with TRBJ2-7; D is possibly TRBD2 (5 bases). Looked up from germline, CDR1 is SGHAT and CDR2 is FQNNGV. This CDR3 has 15 residues. V lost 0 bases and J lost 0, with 9 bases in between. CDR3: CASSLEPGDSYEQYF. The CDR3 coding sequence is TGTGCCAGCAGCTTAGAACCCGGGGACTCCTACGAGCAGTACTTC.

The chain employs TRBV5-1 and TRBJ1-1, with a possible D match to TRBD1 (5 bases). Germline values: CDR1 SGHRS, CDR2 YFSETQ. The V end was cut by 2 bases, the J end by 8 bases, with 19 bases between. The CDR3 runs to 15 residues. CDR3 protein: CASSFPGTLSEEAFF. The CDR3 bases are TGCGCCAGCAGCTTTCCCGGGACCCTATCGGAGGAAGCTTTCTTT.

This rearrangement joins TRBV6-6 to TRBJ2-1, with D possibly being TRBD2 (5 bases). The CDR3 length is 12 residues. CDR1 and CDR2 (germline): MNHNY, SVGAGI (reference sequence). The ends were cut back, 2 bases at V and 8 bases at J, with 7 bases in the middle. The CDR3 DNA reads TGTGCCAGCAGTTACGCGAGGGATGAGCAGTTCTTC. Translating it yields CASSYARDEQFF.